Sequencing of this T cell receptor beta chain was carried out in a study of T and B cells in COVID-19 patients (dated by TCRdb to the early 2020s). With regard to the full study: Using TRB and IGH repertoire sequencing of peripheral blood, the study characterized adaptive immunity in COVID-19 patients who had active infection or had recovered. The recovered cohort included 15 to 19 patients who contributed 20 to 25 samples, and most of those patients had mild to moderate COVID-19 that was managed on an outpatient basis. A median age of around 35 years was recorded in the recovered cohort versus around 67 years in the active-infection cohort. In the active-infection cohort, about 65% of the roughly 20 patients were critically ill and required mechanical ventilation or ECMO. In the active-infection cohort, about 90% of the roughly 20 patients had comorbidities linked to unfavorable COVID-19 outcome. The TCR and BCR sequence repository comprised 30 to 40 patients and roughly 69 time points, with over 8 million TCR sequences analysed. Because samples were available both during active disease and after recovery, a couple of patients were counted in both the recovered and the active cohorts. For the repertoire analyses, the comparison was an age-matched reference group of approximately 39 healthy donors who were negative for COVID-19 antibodies. As many as 9 follow-up blood samples were taken per patient, and some of the samples covered different disease stages within the same individual. Study-wide conclusions, independent of this receptor: Blood samples from mildly ill patients during symptoms and early samples from severe cases were scarce. A total of 2,331 exclusive TCR clusters, including some 32 low-pGen clusters, were found in the recovered cohort. The reported TCR clusters were stated to require prospective validation before clinical use. The cohort was considered too small for HLA contributions to COVID-19 susceptibility or severity to be assessed. In active COVID-19, TRB repertoires were highly clonal, while at recovery, diversity and richness increased above the levels seen in healthy donors. Strongly skewed TRBV/TRBJ gene usage was reported in patients with COVID-19. Specific T cell subsets (CD4+/Treg/CD8+) and sorted SARS-CoV-2-responsive or tetramer+ T cells had not yet been sequenced, and the corresponding sequencing experiments were ongoing.

TCRdb records Illumina MiSeq as the sequencer. Multiplex PCR with BIOMED2 TRB-A/B primer pools was used to amplify TRB rearrangements. Illumina-compatible adapters and 7-nucleotide sample barcodes were attached to the amplicons in two consecutive PCRs. Phusion HS II polymerase was used for all library PCRs. Amplicons were gel-purified with the NucleoSpin Gel and PCR Clean-up kit, quantified on Qubit, and pooled at approximately 3.7 nM. Before Illumina next-generation sequencing, the quality of the amplicon pool was assessed on an Agilent 2100 Bioanalyzer. In the authors' own workflow: MiXCR 3.0.8 with the default MiXCR reference library was used to annotate TRB rearrangements. Sequences with fewer than 2 reads and non-productive reads were filtered out, and every unique CDR3 nucleotide sequence was treated as a single clone. R 3.5.1 was used to calculate clonality, diversity, richness and V-J gene usage. GLIPH2 was used for TCR clustering by CDR3 similarity, and generation probabilities were calculated by OLGA. Only GLIPH2 clusters containing at least four unique TCR clonotypes present in at least three individuals were kept. TCRdb passed the public sequencing reads through fastp at Q25 and MiXCR, retaining productive beta sequences. Each entry merges the rows of one CDR3 protein and shows their most common DNA and genes. TCRdb's processing, not the study's, gives the V and J calls here. The sample profile shows some 8,100 distinct CDR3 sequences; about 25% of them were found once. Jointly, the top ten make up almost 6.5% of the sample.

Genomic DNA extracted from blood was used in amounts of roughly 240-500 ng for amplification of TRB repertoires. A distance of 7 bases separates the germline ends of V and J, which lose 4 bases and 8 bases respectively. The germline V gene encodes CDR1 MNHEY and CDR2 SMNVEV (reference sequence). CDR3 length: 11 amino acids, cysteine to phenylalanine. Solely the CDR3 DNA is kept, with 33 bases framed from the first base. A remark on this clonotype: Its binding antigen is unknown. One base away there is no much larger clone; base qualities are not given.

The source of this sequence is a human donor who had recovered from COVID-19. Sequencing was done on a sample of blood. This chain joins TRBV27 to TRBJ2-3; the D gene is possibly TRBD2, with 6 bases matching. The CDR3 corresponds to CASSSGVTQYF. Here is the DNA: TGTGCCAGCAGTTCGGGGGTTACGCAGTATTTT.